This TCR beta chain was documented in a study of molecular identifiers for immune sequencing clone quantification. Libraries for naive CD8 T cells, which were made from around 20,000 to 1,000,000 sorted cells, drew on 10%, 30% or 50% of the RNA. Previously described methods and listed TCR primers were employed for the bulk TCR libraries. TCRdb ran MiXCR on the PCR reads and lists one entry per CDR3 protein. The repertoire consists of approximately 590,000 distinct CDR3 sequences, with 25% occurring once and the leading ten covering about 0.73%. A note on this clonotype: A junction end diverges from the germline sequence, so it may reflect a read error.

The sequencing sample was made of naive CD8+ T cells from blood, with Jurkat cell RNA spiked in. The subset denotes: FACS-sorted CD8+CD4-CCR7+CD45RA+ naive T cells. This TCR came from a human donor in good health. Some libraries in this study had Jurkat cell RNA spiked in.

The CDR3 region is CSSSFGQTAQYF. As DNA, the CDR3 is TGTTCCAGCAGCTTTGGCCAGACCGCGCAGTACTTC. The J gene is TRBJ2-7, the V gene TRBV5-4, with D unresolved. Germline lookup yields CDR1 SGHNT and CDR2 YYREEE (reference sequence). The CDR3 has 12 residues.